The T cell receptor (beta chain) under discussion was sequenced for a study of T cell responses to AZD1222 COVID-19 vaccine. The table came from immunoSEQ multiplex PCR; TCRdb's copy has only in-frame clones and leaves some out. This table holds over 130,000 clones. Study-level findings and limits: After the peak T cell response, and only then, were repertoires sampled. The sample set comprised mostly white British donors with more females, and clonal diversity was possibly underestimated.

The CDR3 spans 13 residues. V lost 7 bases, J lost 7 bases, and 16 bases lay in between. Points on this clone: The antigen is not known.

Sequenced sample: peripheral blood. The genes are TRBV12-3 or TRBV12-4 and TRBJ1-1; weak D call: TRBD1 (6 bases). The sequence derives from an adult in good health. The CDR3 region is CASTLGGGGEAFF. In DNA, the CDR3 is TGTGCCAGCACCCTCGGAGGGGGTGGTGAAGCTTTCTTT.